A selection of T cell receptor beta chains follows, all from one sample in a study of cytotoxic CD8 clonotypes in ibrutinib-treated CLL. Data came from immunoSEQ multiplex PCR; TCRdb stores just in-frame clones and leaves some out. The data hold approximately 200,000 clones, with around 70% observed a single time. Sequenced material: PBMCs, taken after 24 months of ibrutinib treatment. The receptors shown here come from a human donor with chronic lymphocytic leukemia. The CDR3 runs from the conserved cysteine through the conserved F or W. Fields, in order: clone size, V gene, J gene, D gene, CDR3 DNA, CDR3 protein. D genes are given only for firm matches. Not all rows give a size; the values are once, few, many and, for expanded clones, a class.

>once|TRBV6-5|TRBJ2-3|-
TGTGCCAGCAGCCGAGGGGACATAAGCACAGATACGCAGTATTTT
CASSRGDISTDTQYF
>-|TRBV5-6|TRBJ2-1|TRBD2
TGTGCCAGCAGAAATAGCGGGCCCGACTCCTACAATGAGCAGTTCTTC
CASRNSGPDSYNEQFF
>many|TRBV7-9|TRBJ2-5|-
TGTGCCAGCAGCCAGCTCCGGGCAGGCACTCAAGAGACCCAGTACTTC
CASSQLRAGTQETQYF
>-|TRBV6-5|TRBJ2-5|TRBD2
TGTGCCAGCAGACCTAGCGGTGGGACCCAGTACTTC
CASRPSGGTQYF
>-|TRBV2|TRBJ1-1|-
TGTGCCAGCATCACGGGCGGGGATTCCACTGAAGCTTTCTTT
CASITGGDSTEAFF
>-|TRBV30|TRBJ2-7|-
TGTGCCTGGAGTGCCGACAGCGGGTACGAGCAGTACTTT
CAWSADSGYEQYF
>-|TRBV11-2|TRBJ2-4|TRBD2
TGTGCCAGCAGCTTATTTCGTCCTAGCGGGAGTGTGGCCAAAAACATTCAGTACTTC
CASSLFRPSGSVAKNIQYF
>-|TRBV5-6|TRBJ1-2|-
TGTGCCAGCAGCTTCCACACTGAGTGGCATGGCTACACCTTC
CASSFHTEWHGYTF
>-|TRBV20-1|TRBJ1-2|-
TGCAGTGCTAGGGGGCGGAGTGGCTACACCTTC
CSARGRSGYTF
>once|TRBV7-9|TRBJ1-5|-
TGTGCCAGCAGCCCCGGGGCAAGAGGTGGCAATCAGCCCCAGCATTTT
CASSPGARGGNQPQHF
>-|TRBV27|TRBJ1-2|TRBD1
TGTGCCAGCAGCCCTGAGGGACAGGGTCTACGCGGCTACACCTTC
CASSPEGQGLRGYTF
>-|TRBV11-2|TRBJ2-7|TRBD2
TGTGCCAGCAGCTTAGCGGTAACTAGCGGGGGTTCCTCCTACGAGCAGTACTTC
CASSLAVTSGGSSYEQYF
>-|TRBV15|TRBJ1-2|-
TGTGCCACCAGCAGAGATGTTTATGGCTACACCTTC
CATSRDVYGYTF
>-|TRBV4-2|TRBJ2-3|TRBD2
TGTGCCAGCAGCCAGTCAACTAGCGGGAGTGTAACAGATACGCAGTATTTT
CASSQSTSGSVTDTQYF
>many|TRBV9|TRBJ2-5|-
TGTGCCAGCAGCGAACGAGGGGGGTTGAGCGAGACCCAGTACTTC
CASSERGGLSETQYF
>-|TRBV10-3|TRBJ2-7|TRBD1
TGTGCCACCCGGGACAGGGGGGACGAGCAGTACTTC
CATRDRGDEQYF
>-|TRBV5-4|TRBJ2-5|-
TGTGCCAGCAGGGCGACAGAGTACCAAGAGACCCAGTACTTC
CASRATEYQETQYF
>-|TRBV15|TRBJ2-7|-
TGTGCCACCAGCAGGAAGGGGAGATCAACCTACGAGCAGTACTTC
CATSRKGRSTYEQYF
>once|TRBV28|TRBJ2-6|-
TGTGCCAGCAGTTTAAGTGGATCTCTCCCTGGGGCCAACGTCCTGACTTTC
CASSLSGSLPGANVLTF
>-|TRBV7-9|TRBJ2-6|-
TGTGCCAGCAGCTTTAGCTCTGGGGCCAACGTCCTGACTTTC
CASSFSSGANVLTF
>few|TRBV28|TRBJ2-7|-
TGTGCCAGCAGTTTGAGGGGGGAGCAGTACTTC
CASSLRGEQYF
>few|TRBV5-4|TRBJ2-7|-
TGTGCCAGCAGCTGGGGACTCACAGCCTACGAGCAGTACTTC
CASSWGLTAYEQYF
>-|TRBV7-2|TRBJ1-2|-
TGTGCCAGCAGCTCCTCGCGGAGGACGGCCTATGGCTACACCTTC
CASSSSRRTAYGYTF
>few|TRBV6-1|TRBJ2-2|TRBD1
TGTGCCAGTAACAGGGACAGACTCACCGGGGAGCTGTTTTTT
CASNRDRLTGELFF
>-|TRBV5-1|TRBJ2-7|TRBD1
TGCGCCAGCAGCAAGACAGGGGGCTACGAGCAGTACTTC
CASSKTGGYEQYF
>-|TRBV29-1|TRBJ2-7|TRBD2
TGCAGCGGTGTCCTGGTCTTGCGGGAGGGCGTTCCAGGCGAGCAGTACTTC
CSGVLVLREGVPGEQYF
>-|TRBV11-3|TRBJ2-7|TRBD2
TGTGCCAGCAGCCGGGGGGGGCTAGCGGGAGGAACCCCATTGGAGGAGCAGTACTTC
CASSRGGLAGGTPLEEQYF
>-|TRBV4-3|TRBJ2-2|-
TGCGCCAGCAGCCAGCTCGAGCCCGGGGAGCTGTTTTTT
CASSQLEPGELFF
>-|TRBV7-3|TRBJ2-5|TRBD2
TGTGCCAGCAGCTCTAGCGGGAGGGCCGGAGAGACCCAGTACTTC
CASSSSGRAGETQYF
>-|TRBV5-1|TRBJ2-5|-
TGCGCCAGCAGCTTGATCGGGGCGAACCAAGAGACCCAGTACTTC
CASSLIGANQETQYF
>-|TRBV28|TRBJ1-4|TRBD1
TGTGCCAGCAGGAGAGACAGGGGCAGTGAAAAACTGTTTTTT
CASRRDRGSEKLFF
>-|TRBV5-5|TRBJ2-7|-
TGTGCCAGCAGCTACTCCTACGAGCAGTACTTC
CASSYSYEQYF
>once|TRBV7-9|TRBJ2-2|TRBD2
TGTGCCAGCAGCGGAACTAGCGGGAGGGCCGTCTCCACCGGGGAGCTGTTTTTT
CASSGTSGRAVSTGELFF
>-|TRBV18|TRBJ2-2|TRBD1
TGTGCCAGCTCCAGCTGGGACAGGGGATCCACCGGGGAGCTGTTTTTT
CASSSWDRGSTGELFF
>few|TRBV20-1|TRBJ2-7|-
TGCAGTGCTAGAGATGCCTACGAGCAGTACTTC
CSARDAYEQYF
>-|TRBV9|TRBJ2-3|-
TGTGCCAGCAGCGTATATAGGGGAGGCGGGTTAAACACAGATACGCAGTATTTT
CASSVYRGGGLNTDTQYF
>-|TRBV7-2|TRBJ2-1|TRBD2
TGTGCCAGCAGCTCGTGGACTAGCAGCGGGGTTGAGCAGTTCTTC
CASSSWTSSGVEQFF
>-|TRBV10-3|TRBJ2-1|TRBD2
TGTGCCATCGGGAGATTTGGGGGAGGGCAAGTGGAGCAGTTCTTC
CAIGRFGGGQVEQFF
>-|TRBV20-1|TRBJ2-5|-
TGCAGTGCTTTGGACGGCACCCAGTACTTC
CSALDGTQYF
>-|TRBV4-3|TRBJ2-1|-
TGCGCCAGCAGCCCCCAGCTGGGACTCCATAACAATGAGCAGTTCTTC
CASSPQLGLHNNEQFF
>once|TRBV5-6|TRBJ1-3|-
TGTGCCAGCAGCTTGGGCGAGGGGCGACTCTCTGGAAACACCATATATTTT
CASSLGEGRLSGNTIYF
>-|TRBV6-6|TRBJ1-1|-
TGTGCCAGCTCCGTGGAGACTGAAGCTTTCTTT
CASSVETEAFF
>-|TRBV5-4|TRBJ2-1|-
TGTGCCAGCAGCTTGCCACTAGCAACCAATGAGCAGTTCTTC
CASSLPLATNEQFF
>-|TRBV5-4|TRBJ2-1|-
TGTGCCAGCAGCTTGGCTGTCCAGGATAATGAGGAGCAGTTCTTC
CASSLAVQDNEEQFF
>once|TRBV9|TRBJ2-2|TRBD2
TGTGCCAGCAGCGTAGGGCTAGCGGGGAGGTTTGGGGAGCTGTTTTTT
CASSVGLAGRFGELFF
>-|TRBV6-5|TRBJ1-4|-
TGTGCCAGCAGTTACTCTGCAGGGGATGAAAAACTGTTTTTT
CASSYSAGDEKLFF
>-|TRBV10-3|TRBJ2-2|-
TGTGCCACCTCCGGCCAGTGGCCCCCGAACACCGGGGAGCTGTTTTTT
CATSGQWPPNTGELFF
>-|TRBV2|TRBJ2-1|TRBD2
TGTGCCAGCAATGGACTAGTTTCCTACAATGAGCAGTTCTTC
CASNGLVSYNEQFF
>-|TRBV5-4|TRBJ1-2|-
TGTGCCAGCAGCTTGGGGGGCGGACGGAACTATGGCTACACCTTC
CASSLGGGRNYGYTF
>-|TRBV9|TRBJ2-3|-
TGTGCCAGCAGCGAGAGGACGGGTACAGATACGCAGTATTTT
CASSERTGTDTQYF
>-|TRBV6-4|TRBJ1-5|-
TGTGCCAGCCCCATGGTGGATTTT
CASPMVDF
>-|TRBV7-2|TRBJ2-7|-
TGTGCCAGCAGCCCAAGATACGAGCAGTACTTC
CASSPRYEQYF
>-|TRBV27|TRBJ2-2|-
TGTGCCAGCAGTTTATTGGCCAAAGCGACGGAGCTGTTTTTT
CASSLLAKATELFF
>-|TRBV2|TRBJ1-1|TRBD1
TGTGCCAGCAATGGAGGGGGCAACACTGAAGCTTTCTTT
CASNGGGNTEAFF
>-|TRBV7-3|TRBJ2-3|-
TGTGCCAGCAGCGCCGGGACTTTCCCCCCCACAGATACGCAGTATTTT
CASSAGTFPPTDTQYF
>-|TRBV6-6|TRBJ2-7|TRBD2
TGTGCCAGCAGTCCGGGACTAGAGAGCTACGAGCAGTACTTC
CASSPGLESYEQYF
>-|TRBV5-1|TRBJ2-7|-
TGCGCCAGCAGCCCGGGTGGCAGGGGTTTCTACGAGCAGTACTTC
CASSPGGRGFYEQYF